Given below is one T cell receptor (beta chain) in context. A junction boundary mismatches the germline segment, possibly from a read error. From roughly 21-30 mg of unsorted bulk tissue, DNA and RNA were co-extracted together. Tumor samples each held over 80% viable tumor cells. The CDR3 is 14 residues long. Using a constant-region primer together with ProtoScript II reverse transcriptase, TCR beta cDNA was made from about 490 ng of total RNA. Amplification in three nested multiplex PCR rounds with slightly modified ARM-PCR gave rise to TCR beta libraries. The first two PCR rounds used TRBV1-TRBV30 primers with a Cbeta primer, around 10 cycles each. MiXCR was run by TCRdb on the multiplex PCR reads, yielding one entry per CDR3 protein. The table records 90,000 to 150,000 distinct CDR3 sequences, 65% of them present only once. The data were obtained in a study of tumor-infiltrating lymphocytes in primary liver carcinoma.

The sequence was collected from a woman aged 55 to 70 with primary liver carcinoma and hepatitis B virus infection. The V and J genes are TRBV12-3 or TRBV12-4 and TRBJ1-2; D remains ambiguous. The sequencing input was liver tumor tissue from sampling region 1. The subset: tumor region T1, superior pole. CDR3 bases: TGTGCCAGCAGTTTAGTTATTGGACTCCATGGCCACACCTTC. It is translated as CASSLVIGLHGHTF.